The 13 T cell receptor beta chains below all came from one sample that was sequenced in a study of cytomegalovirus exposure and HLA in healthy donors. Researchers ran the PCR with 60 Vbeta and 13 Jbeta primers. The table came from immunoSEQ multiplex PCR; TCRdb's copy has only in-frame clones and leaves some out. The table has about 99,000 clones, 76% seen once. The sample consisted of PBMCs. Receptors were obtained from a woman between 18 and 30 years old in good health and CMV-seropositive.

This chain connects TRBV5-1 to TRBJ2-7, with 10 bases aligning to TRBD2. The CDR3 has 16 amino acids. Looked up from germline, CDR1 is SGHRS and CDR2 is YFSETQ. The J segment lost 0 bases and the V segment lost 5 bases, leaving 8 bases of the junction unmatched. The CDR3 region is CASRPTLAGSSYEQYF. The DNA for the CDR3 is TGCGCCAGCAGACCCACACTAGCGGGGAGCTCCTACGAGCAGTACTTC.

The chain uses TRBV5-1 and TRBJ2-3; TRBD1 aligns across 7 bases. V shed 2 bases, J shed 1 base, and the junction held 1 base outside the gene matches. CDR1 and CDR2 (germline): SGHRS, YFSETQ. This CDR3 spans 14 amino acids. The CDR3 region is CASSFGQGTDTQYF. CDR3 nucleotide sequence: TGCGCCAGCAGCTTCGGACAGGGCACAGATACGCAGTATTTT. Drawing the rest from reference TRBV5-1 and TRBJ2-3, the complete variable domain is KAGVTQTPRYLIKTRGQQVTLSCSPISGHRSVSWYQQTPGQGLQFLFEYFSETQRNKGNFPGRFSGRQFSNSRSEMNVSTLELGDSALYLCASSFGQGTDTQYFGPGTRLTVL.

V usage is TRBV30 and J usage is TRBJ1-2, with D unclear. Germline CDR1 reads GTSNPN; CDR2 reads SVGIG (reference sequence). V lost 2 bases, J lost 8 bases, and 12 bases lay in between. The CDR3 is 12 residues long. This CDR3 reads CAWSLAPGGYTF. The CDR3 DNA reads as TGTGCCTGGAGTTTAGCCCCGGGAGGCTACACCTTC.

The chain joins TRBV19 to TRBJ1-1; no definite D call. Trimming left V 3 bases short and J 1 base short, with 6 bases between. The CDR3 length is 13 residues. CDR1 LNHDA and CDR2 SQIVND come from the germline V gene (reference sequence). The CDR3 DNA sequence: TGTGCCAGTAGTATGACACCGAACACTGAAGCTTTCTTT. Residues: CASSMTPNTEAFF.

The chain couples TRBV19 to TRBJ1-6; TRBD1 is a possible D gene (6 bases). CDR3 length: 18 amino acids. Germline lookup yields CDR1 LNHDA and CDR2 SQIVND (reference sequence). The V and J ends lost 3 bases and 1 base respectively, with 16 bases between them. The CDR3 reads CASSMADSGPSYNSPLHF. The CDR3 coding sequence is TGTGCCAGTAGTATGGCGGACAGCGGCCCGTCCTATAATTCACCCCTCCACTTT.

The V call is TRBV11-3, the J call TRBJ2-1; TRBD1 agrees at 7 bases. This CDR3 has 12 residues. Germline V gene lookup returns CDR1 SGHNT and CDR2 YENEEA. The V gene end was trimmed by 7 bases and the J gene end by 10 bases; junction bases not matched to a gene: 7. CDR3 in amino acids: CASKGQANEQFF. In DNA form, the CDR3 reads TGTGCCAGCAAAGGACAGGCGAACGAGCAGTTCTTC.

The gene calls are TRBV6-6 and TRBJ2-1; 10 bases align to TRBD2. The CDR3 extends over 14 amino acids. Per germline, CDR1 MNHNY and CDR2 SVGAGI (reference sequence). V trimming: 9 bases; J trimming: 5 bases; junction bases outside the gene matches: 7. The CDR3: CASLRLAGNNEQFF. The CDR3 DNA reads TGTGCCAGTTTAAGACTAGCGGGTAACAATGAGCAGTTCTTC.

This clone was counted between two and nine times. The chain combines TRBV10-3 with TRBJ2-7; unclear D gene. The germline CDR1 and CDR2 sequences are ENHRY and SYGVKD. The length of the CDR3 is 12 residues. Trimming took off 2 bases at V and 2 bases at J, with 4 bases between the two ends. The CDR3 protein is CAISEEAYEQYF. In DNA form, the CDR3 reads TGTGCCATCAGTGAGGAGGCCTACGAGCAGTACTTC.

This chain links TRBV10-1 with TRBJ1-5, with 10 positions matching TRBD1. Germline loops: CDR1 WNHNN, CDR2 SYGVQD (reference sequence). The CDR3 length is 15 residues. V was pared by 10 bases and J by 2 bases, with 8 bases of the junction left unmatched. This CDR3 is CAKDRGVHRNQPQHF. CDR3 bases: TGCGCCAAGGACAGGGGGGTTCATCGCAATCAGCCCCAGCATTTT.

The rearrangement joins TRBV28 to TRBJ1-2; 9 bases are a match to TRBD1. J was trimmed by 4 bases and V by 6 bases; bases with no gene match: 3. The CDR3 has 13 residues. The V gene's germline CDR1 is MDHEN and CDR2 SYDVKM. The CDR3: CASRQGAGYGYTF. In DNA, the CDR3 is TGTGCCAGCAGACAGGGGGCTGGCTATGGCTACACCTTC.

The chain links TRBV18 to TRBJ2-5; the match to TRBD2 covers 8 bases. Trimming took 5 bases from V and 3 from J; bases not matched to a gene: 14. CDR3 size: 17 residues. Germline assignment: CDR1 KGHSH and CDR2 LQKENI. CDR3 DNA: TGTGCCAGCTCAACAACCACCCCGGGGACTAGAGAAGAGACCCAGTACTTC. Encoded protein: CASSTTTPGTREETQYF.

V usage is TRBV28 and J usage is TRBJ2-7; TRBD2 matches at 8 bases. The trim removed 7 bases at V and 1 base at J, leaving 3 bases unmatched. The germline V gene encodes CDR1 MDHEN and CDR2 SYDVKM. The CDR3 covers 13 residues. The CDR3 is CASTAGASYEQYF. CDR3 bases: TGTGCCAGCACAGCGGGAGCATCCTACGAGCAGTACTTC. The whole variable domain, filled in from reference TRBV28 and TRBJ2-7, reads DVKVTQSSRYLVKRTGEKVFLECVQDMDHENMFWYRQDPGLGLRLIYFSYDVKMKEKGDIPEGYSVSREKKERFSLILESASTNQTSMYLCASTAGASYEQYFGPGTRLTVT.

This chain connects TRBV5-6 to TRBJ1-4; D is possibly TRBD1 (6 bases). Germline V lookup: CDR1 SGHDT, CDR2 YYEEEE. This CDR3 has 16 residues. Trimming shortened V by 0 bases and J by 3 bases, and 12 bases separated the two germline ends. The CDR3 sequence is CASSLGMGAANEKLFF. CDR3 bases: TGTGCCAGCAGCTTGGGTATGGGGGCGGCTAATGAAAAACTGTTTTTT.